The clone carrying this TCR beta chain was counted between two and nine times. Its target is not known. These data originate in a study of T-cell memory formation after mild COVID-19. Study overall: Largely, TCR clusters stayed within a single donor. Points from the study as a whole: Several responding clones turned up in pre-infection memory, indicating that cross-reactive memory may have taken part.

TCRdb reprocessed the 5' RACE reads via MiXCR and lists one record per CDR3 protein. Here the sample spans around 450,000 distinct CDR3 sequences, approximately 24% being singletons. The germline gives CDR1 SGHRS, CDR2 YFSETQ. The CDR3 contains 18 residues. V was clipped by 5 bases and J by 1 base; unmatched bases: 15. The sample taken for sequencing was PBMCs or a T cell subset sorted from them (not recorded which). The chain has TRBV5-1 and TRBJ2-7; 10 bases are shared with TRBD2. This receptor was obtained from an adult woman who had mild COVID-19 (a few samples of this study predate the infection). Cell type and time point are not known. The CDR3 loop reads CASRFGVPGTSDSYEQYF. The CDR3 nucleotides read TGCGCCAGCAGATTTGGCGTACCCGGGACTAGCGATTCCTACGAGCAGTACTTC.